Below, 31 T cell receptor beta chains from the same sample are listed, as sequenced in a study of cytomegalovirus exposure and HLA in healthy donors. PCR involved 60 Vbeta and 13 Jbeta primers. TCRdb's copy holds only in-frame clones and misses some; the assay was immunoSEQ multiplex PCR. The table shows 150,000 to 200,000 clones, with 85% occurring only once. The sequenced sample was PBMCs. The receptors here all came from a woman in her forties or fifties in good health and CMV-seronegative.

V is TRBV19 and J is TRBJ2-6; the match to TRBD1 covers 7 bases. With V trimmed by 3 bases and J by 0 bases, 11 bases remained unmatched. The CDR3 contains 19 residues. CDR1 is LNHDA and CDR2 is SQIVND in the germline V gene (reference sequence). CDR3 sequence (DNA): TGTGCCAGTAGTATGCCTGGGACAGCGACCTCCTCTGGGGCCAACGTCCTGACTTTC. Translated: CASSMPGTATSSGANVLTF.

Written as DNA, the CDR3 is TGCGCCAGCAGCTTGGCCGGTGATGGAGAGACCCAGTACTTC. Translation gives CASSLAGDGETQYF. The chain combines TRBV5-1 with TRBJ2-5; D gene unclear. The V and J ends lost 0 bases and 4 bases respectively, with 10 bases between them. The CDR3 consists of 14 residues. Germline assignment: CDR1 SGHRS and CDR2 YFSETQ.

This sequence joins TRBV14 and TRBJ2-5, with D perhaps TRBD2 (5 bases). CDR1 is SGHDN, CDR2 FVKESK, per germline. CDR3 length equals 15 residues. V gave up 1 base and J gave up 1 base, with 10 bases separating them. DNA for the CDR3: TGTGCCAGCAGCCAAGTAGAGGGTGGCCAAGAGACCCAGTACTTC. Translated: CASSQVEGGQETQYF.

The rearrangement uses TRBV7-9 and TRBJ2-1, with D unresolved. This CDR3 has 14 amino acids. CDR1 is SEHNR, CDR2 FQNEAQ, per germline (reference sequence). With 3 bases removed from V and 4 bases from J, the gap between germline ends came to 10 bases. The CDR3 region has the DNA TGTGCCAGCAGCTTGTCGACTCCGTACAATGAGCAGTTCTTC. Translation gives CASSLSTPYNEQFF.

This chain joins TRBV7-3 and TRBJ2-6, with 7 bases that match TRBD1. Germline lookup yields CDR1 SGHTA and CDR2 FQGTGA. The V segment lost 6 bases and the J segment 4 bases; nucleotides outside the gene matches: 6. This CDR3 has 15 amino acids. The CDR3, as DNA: TGTGCCAGCAGGCCAGCAGGGGGAGGGGCCAACGTCCTGACTTTC. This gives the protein CASRPAGGGANVLTF.

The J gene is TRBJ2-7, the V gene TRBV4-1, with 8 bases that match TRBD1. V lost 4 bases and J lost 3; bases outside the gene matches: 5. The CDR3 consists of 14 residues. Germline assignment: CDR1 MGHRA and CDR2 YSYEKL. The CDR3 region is CASSRDRTIYEQYF. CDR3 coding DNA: TGCGCCAGCAGCCGGGACAGGACAATCTACGAGCAGTACTTC.

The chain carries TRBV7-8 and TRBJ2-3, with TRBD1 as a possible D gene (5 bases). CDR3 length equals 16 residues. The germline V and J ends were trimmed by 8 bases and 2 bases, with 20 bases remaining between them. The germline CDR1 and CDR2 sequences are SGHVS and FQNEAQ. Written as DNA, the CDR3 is TGTGCCAGCGGCCCTTGGGGCGGCTACTACACAGATACGCAGTATTTT. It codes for CASGPWGGYYTDTQYF.

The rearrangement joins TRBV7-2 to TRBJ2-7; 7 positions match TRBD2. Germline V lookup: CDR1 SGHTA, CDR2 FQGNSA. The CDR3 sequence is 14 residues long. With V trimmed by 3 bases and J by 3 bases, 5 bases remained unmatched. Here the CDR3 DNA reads TGTGCCAGCAGCTTTTTTGGGGGGGACTACGAGCAGTACTTC. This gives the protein CASSFFGGDYEQYF.

CDR3 amino acids: CASSLGLGASGRGETQYF. CDR3 in DNA: TGTGCCAGCAGCTTAGGTCTGGGGGCTAGCGGTCGGGGTGAGACCCAGTACTTC. The chain has TRBV7-9 and TRBJ2-5; TRBD2 is a possible D gene (7 bases). Per germline, CDR1 SEHNR and CDR2 FQNEAQ (reference sequence). Trimming stripped 1 base from V and 5 bases from J, with 23 bases between. This CDR3 is built from 18 residues.

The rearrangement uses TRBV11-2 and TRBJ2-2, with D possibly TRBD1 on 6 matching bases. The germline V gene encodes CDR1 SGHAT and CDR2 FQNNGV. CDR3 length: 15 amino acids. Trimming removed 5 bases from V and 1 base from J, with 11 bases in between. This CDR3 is CASSPQGGNTGELFF. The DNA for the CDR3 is TGTGCCAGCAGCCCCCAAGGGGGGAACACCGGGGAGCTGTTTTTT.

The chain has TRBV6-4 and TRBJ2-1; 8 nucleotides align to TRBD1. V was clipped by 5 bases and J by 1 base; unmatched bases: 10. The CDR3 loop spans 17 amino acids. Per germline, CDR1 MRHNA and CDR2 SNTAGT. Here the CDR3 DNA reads TGTGCCAGCAGTAGACAGGGGCCGACTAGTTCCTACAATGAGCAGTTCTTC. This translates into CASSRQGPTSSYNEQFF.

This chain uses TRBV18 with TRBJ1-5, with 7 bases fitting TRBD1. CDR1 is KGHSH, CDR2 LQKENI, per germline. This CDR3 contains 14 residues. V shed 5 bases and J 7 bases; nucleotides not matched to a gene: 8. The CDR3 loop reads CASSFQGVRQPQHF. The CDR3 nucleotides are TGTGCCAGCTCATTTCAGGGGGTGAGACAGCCCCAGCATTTT. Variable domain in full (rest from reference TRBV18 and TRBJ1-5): NAGVMQNPRHLVRRRGQEARLRCSPMKGHSHVYWYRQLPEEGLKFMVYLQKENIIDESGMPKERFSAEFPKEGPSILRIQQVVRGDSAAYFCASSFQGVRQPQHFGDGTRLSIL.

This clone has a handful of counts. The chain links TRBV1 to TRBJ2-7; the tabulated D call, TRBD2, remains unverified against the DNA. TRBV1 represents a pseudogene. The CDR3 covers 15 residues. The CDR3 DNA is TGCACCAGCGGGGAAGCGGGAGACGCGACCTACGAGCAGTACTTC. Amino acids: CTSGEAGDATYEQYF.

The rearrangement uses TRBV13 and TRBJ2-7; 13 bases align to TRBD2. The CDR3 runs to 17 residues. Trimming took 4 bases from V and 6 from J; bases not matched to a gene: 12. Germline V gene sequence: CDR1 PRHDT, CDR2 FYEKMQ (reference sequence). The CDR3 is CASSYSGLAGAHGEQYF. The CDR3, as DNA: TGTGCCAGCAGCTACTCAGGACTAGCGGGAGCCCACGGCGAGCAGTACTTC.

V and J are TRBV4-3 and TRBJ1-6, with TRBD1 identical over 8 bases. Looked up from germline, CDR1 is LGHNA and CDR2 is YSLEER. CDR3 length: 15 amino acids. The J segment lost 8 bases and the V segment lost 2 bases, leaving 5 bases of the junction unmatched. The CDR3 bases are TGCGCCAGCAGCCAAAACGGACAGGGCTATTCACCCCTCCACTTT. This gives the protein CASSQNGQGYSPLHF.

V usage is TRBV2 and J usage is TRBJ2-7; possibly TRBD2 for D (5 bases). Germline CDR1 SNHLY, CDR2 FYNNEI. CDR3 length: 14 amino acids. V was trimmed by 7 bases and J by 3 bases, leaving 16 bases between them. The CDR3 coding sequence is TGTGCCAGCACCCGGGGTAGCGAGCGCTACGAGCAGTACTTC. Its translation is CASTRGSERYEQYF.

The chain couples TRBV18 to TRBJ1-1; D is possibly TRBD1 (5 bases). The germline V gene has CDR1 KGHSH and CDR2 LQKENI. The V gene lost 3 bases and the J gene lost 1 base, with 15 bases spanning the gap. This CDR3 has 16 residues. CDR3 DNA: TGTGCCAGCTCACCCTCGACCGGGACTAGGAACACTGAAGCTTTCTTT. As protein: CASSPSTGTRNTEAFF.

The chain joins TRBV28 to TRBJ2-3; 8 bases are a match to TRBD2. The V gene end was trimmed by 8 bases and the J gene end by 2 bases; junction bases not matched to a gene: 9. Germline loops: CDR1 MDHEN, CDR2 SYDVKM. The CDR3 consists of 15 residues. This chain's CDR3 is CASRLGREATDTQYF. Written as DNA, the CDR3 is TGTGCCAGCCGTCTGGGGCGGGAGGCCACAGATACGCAGTATTTT.

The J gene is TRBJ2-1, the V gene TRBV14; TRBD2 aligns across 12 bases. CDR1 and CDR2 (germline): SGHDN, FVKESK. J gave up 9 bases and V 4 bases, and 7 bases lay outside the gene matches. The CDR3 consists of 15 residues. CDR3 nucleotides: TGTGCCAGCAGCCCGACTAGCGGGAGACGTGTTGAGCAGTTCTTC. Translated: CASSPTSGRRVEQFF.

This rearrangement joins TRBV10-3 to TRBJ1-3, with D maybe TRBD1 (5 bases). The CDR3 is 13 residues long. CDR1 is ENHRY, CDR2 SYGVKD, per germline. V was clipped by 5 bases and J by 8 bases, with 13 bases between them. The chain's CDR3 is CAISITGGDTIYF. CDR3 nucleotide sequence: TGTGCCATCAGTATAACCGGGGGGGACACCATATATTTT.

DNA for the CDR3: TGTGCCAGCAGCTCGGGACTGGGAAACAATGAGCAGTTCTTC. The encoded protein is CASSSGLGNNEQFF. The genes are TRBV5-4 and TRBJ2-1; tentatively, D is TRBD2 (6 bases). CDR1 SGHNT and CDR2 YYREEE come from the germline V gene (reference sequence). CDR3 length: 14 amino acids. Trimming left V 3 bases short and J 5 bases short, with 12 bases between. Full variable domain (remainder filled in from reference TRBV5-4 and TRBJ2-1): ETGVTQSPTHLIKTRGQQVTLRCSSQSGHNTVSWYQQALGQGPQFIFQYYREEENGRGNFPPRFSGLQFPNYSSELNVNALELDDSALYLCASSSGLGNNEQFFGPGTRLTVL.

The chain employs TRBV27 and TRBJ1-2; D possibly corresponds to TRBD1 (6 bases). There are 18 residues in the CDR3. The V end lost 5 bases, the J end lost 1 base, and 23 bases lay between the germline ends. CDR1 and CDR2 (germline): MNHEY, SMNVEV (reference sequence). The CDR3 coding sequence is TGTGCCAGCAGTCAGGGGCTTAAAACCAAACACCATAACTATGGCTACACCTTC. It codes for CASSQGLKTKHHNYGYTF.

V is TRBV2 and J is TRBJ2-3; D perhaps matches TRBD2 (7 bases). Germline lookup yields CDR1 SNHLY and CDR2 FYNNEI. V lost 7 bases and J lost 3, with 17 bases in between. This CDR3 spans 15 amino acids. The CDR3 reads CASTASGGATDTQYF. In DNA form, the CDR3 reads TGTGCCAGCACGGCGTCTGGGGGGGCGACAGATACGCAGTATTTT.

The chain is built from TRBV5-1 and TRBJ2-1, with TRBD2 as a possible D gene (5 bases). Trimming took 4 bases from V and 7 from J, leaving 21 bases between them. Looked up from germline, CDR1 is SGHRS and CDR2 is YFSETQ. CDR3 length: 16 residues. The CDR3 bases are TGCGCCAGCAGCCCGCAACACGGCGGGTTTTCGAATGAGCAGTTCTTC. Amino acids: CASSPQHGGFSNEQFF.

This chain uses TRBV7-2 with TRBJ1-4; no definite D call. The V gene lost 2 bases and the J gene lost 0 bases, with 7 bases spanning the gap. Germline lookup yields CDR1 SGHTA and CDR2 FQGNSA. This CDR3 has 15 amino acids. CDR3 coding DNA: TGTGCCAGCAGCTTACTCGGTGCAACTAATGAAAAACTGTTTTTT. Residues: CASSLLGATNEKLFF.

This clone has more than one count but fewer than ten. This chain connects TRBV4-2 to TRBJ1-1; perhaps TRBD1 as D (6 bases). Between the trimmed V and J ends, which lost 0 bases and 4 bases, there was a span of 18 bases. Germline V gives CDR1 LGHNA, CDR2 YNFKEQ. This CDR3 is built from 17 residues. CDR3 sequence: CASSQDGGQILGTEAFF. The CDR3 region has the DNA TGTGCCAGCAGCCAAGACGGGGGGCAGATCTTGGGCACTGAAGCTTTCTTT.

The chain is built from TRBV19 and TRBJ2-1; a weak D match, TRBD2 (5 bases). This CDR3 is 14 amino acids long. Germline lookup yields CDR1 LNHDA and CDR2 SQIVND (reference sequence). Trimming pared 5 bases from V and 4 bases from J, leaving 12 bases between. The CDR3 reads CASSLRAGYNEQFF. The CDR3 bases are TGTGCCAGTAGTCTGAGGGCCGGGTACAATGAGCAGTTCTTC.

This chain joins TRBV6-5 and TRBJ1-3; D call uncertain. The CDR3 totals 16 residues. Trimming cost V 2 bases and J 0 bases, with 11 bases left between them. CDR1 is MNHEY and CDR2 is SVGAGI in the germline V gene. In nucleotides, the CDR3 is TGTGCCAGCAGTTACACAGCCAGCCTCTCTGGAAACACCATATATTTT. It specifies CASSYTASLSGNTIYF.

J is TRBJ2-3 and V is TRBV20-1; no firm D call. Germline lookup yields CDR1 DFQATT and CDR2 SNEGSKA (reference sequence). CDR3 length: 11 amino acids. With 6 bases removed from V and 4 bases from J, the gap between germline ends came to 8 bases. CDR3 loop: CSARKADTQYF. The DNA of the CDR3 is TGCAGTGCCAGGAAGGCAGATACGCAGTATTTT.

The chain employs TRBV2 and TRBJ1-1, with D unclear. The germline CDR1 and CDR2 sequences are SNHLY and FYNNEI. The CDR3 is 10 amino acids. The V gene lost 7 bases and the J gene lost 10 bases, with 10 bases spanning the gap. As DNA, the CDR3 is TGTGCCAGCACCGGAGGCCCAGCTTTCTTT. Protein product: CASTGGPAFF.

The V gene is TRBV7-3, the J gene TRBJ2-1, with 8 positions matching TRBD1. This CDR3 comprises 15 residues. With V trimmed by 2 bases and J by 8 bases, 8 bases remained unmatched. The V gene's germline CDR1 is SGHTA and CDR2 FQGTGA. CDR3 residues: CASSLDQGAFDEQFF. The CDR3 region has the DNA TGTGCCAGCAGCTTAGATCAGGGGGCGTTCGATGAGCAGTTCTTC.